The 22 T cell receptor beta chains presented below share a single source sample, sequenced in a study of T-cell reconstitution after alpha-beta-depleted transplantation in children. Unique molecular identifiers were used in preparing the TCRbeta library. TCRdb reprocessed the PCR reads with MiXCR, giving one entry per CDR3 protein. The data hold about 600,000 distinct CDR3 sequences, with roughly a tenth observed a single time. The specimen was PBMCs from the stem cell graft donor, collected from the stem cell graft. The receptors were gathered from a human donor who donated a stem cell graft to a child with acute myeloid leukemia.

This clonotype was seen many times. The chain links TRBV3-1 to TRBJ2-5; D is undetermined. The germline gives CDR1 LGHDT, CDR2 YNNKEL (reference sequence). V lost 0 bases and J lost 2, with 10 bases in between. The CDR3 has 15 amino acids. CDR3 loop: CASSQENRGQETQYF. The CDR3, as DNA: TGTGCCAGCAGCCAAGAGAATCGCGGTCAAGAGACCCAGTACTTC.

This clonotype was found many times. The rearrangement links TRBV7-9 to TRBJ2-1; 7 bases line up with TRBD2. Germline CDR1 is SEHNR and CDR2 is FQNEAQ (reference sequence). Trimming cost V 2 bases and J 4 bases; bases outside gene matches: 2. CDR3 length: 14 amino acids. Written as DNA, the CDR3 is TGTGCCAGCAGCTTACCAGCGGGATACAATGAGCAGTTCTTC. Residues: CASSLPAGYNEQFF.

This clonotype was found a few times. This chain joins TRBV29-1 and TRBJ2-1; D is perhaps TRBD2 (6 bases). This CDR3 spans 13 amino acids. Germline values: CDR1 SQVTM, CDR2 ANQGSEA. The V end lost 7 bases, the J end lost 8 bases, and 18 bases lay between the germline ends. The CDR3: CSGAPRRDHEQFF. For the CDR3, the DNA is TGCAGCGGTGCCCCGCGGCGGGACCATGAGCAGTTCTTC.

This clonotype was found many times. V gene TRBV7-2 combines with J gene TRBJ2-1, with D maybe TRBD1 (6 bases). This CDR3 has 13 amino acids. Trimming took 0 bases from V and 10 from J, leaving 10 bases between them. Germline V gene data show CDR1 as SGHTA and CDR2 as FQGNSA. This CDR3 is CASSLALQGEQFF. The DNA of the CDR3 is TGTGCCAGCAGCTTAGCGCTGCAGGGGGAGCAGTTCTTC.

The CDR3 DNA reads TGTGCCAGTAGTATGCGGCGAGGGACAGGGGTTGGGAATGAGCAGTTCTTC. Translation: CASSMRRGTGVGNEQFF. This chain connects TRBV19 to TRBJ2-1, with 10 nucleotides matching TRBD1. Germline lookup yields CDR1 LNHDA and CDR2 SQIVND (reference sequence). This CDR3 spans 17 amino acids. The V gene end was trimmed by 3 bases and the J gene end by 7 bases; junction bases not matched to a gene: 12.

Of note for this clonotype: An end of the junction does not agree with germline; a read error may underlie this. The chain recombines TRBV28 with TRBJ2-1, with TRBD2 identical over 7 bases. CDR3 length equals 15 residues. Per the germline V gene, CDR1 is MDHEN and CDR2 is SYDVKM. CDR3 loop: CASSLGGGPNNEQCF. The CDR3 region has the DNA TGTGCCAGCAGTTTAGGGGGAGGGCCGAACAATGAGCAGTGCTTC. The full variable domain, rest sourced from reference TRBV28 and TRBJ2-1, is DVKVTQSSRYLVKRTGEKVFLECVQDMDHENMFWYRQDPGLGLRLIYFSYDVKMKEKGDIPEGYSVSREKKERFSLILESASTNQTSMYLCASSLGGGPNNEQCFGPGTRLTVL.

The rearrangement links TRBV7-9 to TRBJ1-3, with TRBD1 as a possible D gene (6 bases). This CDR3 has 15 residues. With 3 bases removed from V and 0 bases from J, the gap between germline ends came to 9 bases. The germline V gene encodes CDR1 SEHNR and CDR2 FQNEAQ (reference sequence). The chain's CDR3 is CASSFGGGSGNTIYF. The DNA for the CDR3 is TGTGCCAGCAGCTTCGGGGGCGGCTCTGGAAACACCATATATTTT.

The chain is built from TRBV20-1 and TRBJ2-7, with 7 positions matching TRBD2. The CDR3 is made up of 14 amino acids. Trimming took 3 bases from V and 4 from J; bases not matched to a gene: 9. Germline CDR1 reads DFQATT; CDR2 reads SNEGSKA (reference sequence). The CDR3 bases are TGCAGTGCTAGTGTTGTCGCTAGCGGATACGAGCAGTACTTC. Translation: CSASVVASGYEQYF.

The table lists this clonotype with a few counts. The chain couples TRBV5-1 to TRBJ2-5; no clear D gene. The germline V gene encodes CDR1 SGHRS and CDR2 YFSETQ. CDR3 size: 13 residues. V gave up 0 bases and J gave up 4 bases, with 7 bases separating them. The CDR3 spells CASSLANRETQYF. CDR3 DNA: TGCGCCAGCAGCTTGGCCAACAGAGAGACCCAGTACTTC. The full variable domain, in which reference TRBV5-1 and TRBJ2-5 provide the parts outside the CDR3, is KAGVTQTPRYLIKTRGQQVTLSCSPISGHRSVSWYQQTPGQGLQFLFEYFSETQRNKGNFPGRFSGRQFSNSRSEMNVSTLELGDSALYLCASSLANRETQYFGPGTRLLVL.

There are many counts of this clonotype. In DNA, the CDR3 is TGTGCCAGCAGTACGGGACTAGCGGGAGTCTACGAGCAGTACTTC. Translating gives CASSTGLAGVYEQYF. The chain is built from TRBV27 and TRBJ2-7, with 14 bases matching TRBD2. Germline V lookup: CDR1 MNHEY, CDR2 SMNVEV (reference sequence). The CDR3 consists of 15 residues. V lost 5 bases and J lost 3; bases outside the gene matches: 3.

This chain uses TRBV9 with TRBJ2-3, with TRBD2 as a possible D gene (6 bases). This CDR3 has 19 amino acids. Trimming removed 10 bases from V and 5 bases from J, with 35 bases in between. Per germline, CDR1 SGDLS and CDR2 YYNGEE. The CDR3 spells CASLWWTKEGADRGDTQYF. CDR3 bases: TGTGCCTCACTTTGGTGGACTAAAGAGGGAGCGGATCGTGGAGATACGCAGTATTTT.

This clonotype was seen more than once but under ten times. The CDR3 loop is CASKASQNEQFF. DNA of the CDR3: TGTGCCAGCAAAGCTAGTCAGAATGAGCAGTTCTTC. The chain joins TRBV12-3 or TRBV12-4 to TRBJ2-1; D is undetermined. The CDR3 extends over 12 amino acids. With 7 bases removed from V and 7 bases from J, the gap between germline ends came to 11 bases.

This clonotype has a count of ten or more. The rearrangement links TRBV12-3 or TRBV12-4 to TRBJ2-3; D uncertain. This CDR3 spans 12 amino acids. Trimming took off 6 bases at V and 6 bases at J, with 10 bases between the two ends. In DNA form, the CDR3 reads TGTGCCAGCAGACCGCTAGGGGATACGCAGTATTTT. It specifies CASRPLGDTQYF.

This clonotype was counted a few times. V is TRBV30 and J is TRBJ2-7; D is unclear. The CDR3 sequence is 14 residues long. Trimming left V 1 base short and J 1 base short, with 11 bases between. CDR1 and CDR2 from the germline V gene are GTSNPN and SVGIG (reference sequence). The CDR3 DNA sequence: TGTGCCTGGAGTGGGGCTAGGGAATCCTACGAGCAGTACTTC. Residues: CAWSGARESYEQYF.

There are many counts of this clonotype. This chain joins TRBV24-1 and TRBJ2-5; D uncertain. Per germline, CDR1 KGHDR and CDR2 SFDVKD. This CDR3 is 13 amino acids long. V lost 4 bases to trimming and J lost 6 bases, with 11 bases between them. In DNA, the CDR3 is TGTGCCACCAGTGACCCTTTGCAACAGACCCAGTACTTC. Its translation: CATSDPLQQTQYF.

V is TRBV20-1 and J is TRBJ1-6; 7 nucleotides line up with TRBD1. V trimming: 0 bases; J trimming: 0 bases; junction bases outside the gene matches: 11. The CDR3 runs to 19 residues. Germline values: CDR1 DFQATT, CDR2 SNEGSKA (reference sequence). The CDR3 is CSARDLGRGLSSYNSPLHF. The CDR3, as DNA: TGCAGTGCTAGAGATCTAGGCAGGGGGTTAAGCTCCTATAATTCACCCCTCCACTTT.

This clonotype has a handful of counts. CDR3 bases: TGCAGCGTTGAGGGGGGGGTCCTTGGTACCGGGGAGCTGTTTTTT. Its translation is CSVEGGVLGTGELFF. The rearrangement uses TRBV29-1 and TRBJ2-2; 7 bases align to TRBD2. Germline CDR1 and CDR2: SQVTM and ANQGSEA. The CDR3 extends over 15 amino acids. V gave up 3 bases and J gave up 5 bases; unmatched junction bases: 9.

This clonotype has a handful of counts. This chain links TRBV7-9 with TRBJ1-1; D unclear. Looked up from germline, CDR1 is SEHNR and CDR2 is FQNEAQ (reference sequence). This CDR3 contains 13 residues. The germline V and J ends were trimmed by 5 bases and 0 bases, with 7 bases remaining between them. CDR3 DNA: TGTGCCAGCAGCGGCGATATGAACACTGAAGCTTTCTTT. Protein sequence: CASSGDMNTEAFF.

V gene TRBV5-1 combines with J gene TRBJ2-6; 8 bases are a match to TRBD1. The CDR3 has 15 amino acids. Germline-derived CDR1 and CDR2 are SGHRS and YFSETQ. J lost 3 bases, V lost 6 bases, and 5 bases had no gene match. The CDR3 coding sequence is TGCGCCAGCATCGACAGGGGAGGTGGGGCCAACGTCCTGACTTTC. Encoded protein: CASIDRGGGANVLTF.

This clonotype was observed a handful of times. The chain has TRBV9 and TRBJ2-7; D is ambiguous. This CDR3 contains 14 residues. V was pared by 2 bases and J by 3 bases, with 12 bases between. The germline gives CDR1 SGDLS, CDR2 YYNGEE. The CDR3 here is CASSVQHADYEQYF. In DNA form, the CDR3 reads TGTGCCAGCAGCGTTCAACATGCAGACTACGAGCAGTACTTC.

The genes are TRBV6-1 and TRBJ1-4; maybe TRBD1 (5 bases). V was shortened by 6 bases and J by 8 bases, with 19 bases between the two germline ends. Germline CDR1 is MNHNS and CDR2 is SASEGT. The CDR3 consists of 15 residues. In nucleotides, the CDR3 is TGTGCCAGCAGGGAGAGCCGGGGGACGGGGGAAAAACTGTTTTTT. Amino acid sequence: CASRESRGTGEKLFF.

A few counts support this clonotype. CDR3 DNA sequence: TGTGCCAGCAGCGTAGTTCCAGGGACCAATTCACCCCTCCACTTT. The encoded protein is CASSVVPGTNSPLHF. The rearrangement joins TRBV9 to TRBJ1-6, with D tentatively TRBD1 (5 bases). CDR1 is SGDLS and CDR2 is YYNGEE in the germline V gene. Trimming removed 0 bases at V and 7 bases at J, with 11 bases between. The CDR3 has 15 residues.